These 19 T cell receptor beta chains were all obtained from the same sample, sequenced in a study of shared clonotypes between healthy human individuals. Data came from immunoSEQ multiplex PCR; TCRdb stores just in-frame clones and leaves some out. Altogether roughly 2,000,000 clones are present, about 95% being singletons, with the ten largest covering roughly 1%. Terminally differentiated effector memory CD45RA+ cells were excluded by CCR7 positive selection of CD45RO-negative cells. Material for sequencing was naive CD8+ T cells sorted from blood. These receptors all stem from a man younger than 35 in good health.

V usage is TRBV29-1 and J usage is TRBJ2-4; 12 bases are shared with TRBD1. This CDR3 contains 16 residues. Germline CDR1 is SQVTM and CDR2 is ANQGSEA. The V gene end was trimmed by 0 bases and the J gene end by 8 bases; junction bases not matched to a gene: 8. CDR3 amino acids: CSVEDRGTGGRDIQYF. The CDR3 DNA reads as TGCAGCGTTGAAGATCGCGGGACAGGGGGCAGAGACATTCAGTACTTC.

The chain combines TRBV10-3 with TRBJ2-7; D unclear. From germline, CDR1 is ENHRY and CDR2 SYGVKD. Trimming took off 0 bases at V and 7 bases at J, with 13 bases between the two ends. The CDR3 runs to 14 residues. The CDR3, as DNA: TGTGCCATCAGTGAGTCGAGGAACCTTTATGAGCAGTACTTC. Translated, it gives CAISESRNLYEQYF.

This chain uses TRBV6-1 with TRBJ2-1; 7 bases are shared with TRBD2. Germline V gene sequence: CDR1 MNHNS, CDR2 SASEGT. The CDR3 runs 17 residues. The V gene end was trimmed by 4 bases and the J gene end by 0 bases; junction bases not matched to a gene: 9. This CDR3 reads CASSAHPGGSSYNEQFF. CDR3 sequence (DNA): TGTGCCAGCAGTGCCCACCCTGGCGGGAGCTCCTACAATGAGCAGTTCTTC.

About this clone itself: The same CDR3 is also encoded by other DNA sequences in this sample. This sequence joins TRBV9 and TRBJ2-7; TRBD1 might be the D (5 bases). Per germline, CDR1 SGDLS and CDR2 YYNGEE. This CDR3 spans 14 amino acids. V was pared by 0 bases and J by 4 bases, with 11 bases between. CDR3 region: CASSVALSGYEQYF. Written as DNA, the CDR3 is TGTGCCAGCAGCGTAGCCCTTTCAGGGTACGAGCAGTACTTC.

The J gene is TRBJ1-2, the V gene TRBV6-5; TRBD1 aligns across 9 bases. Germline CDR1 is MNHEY and CDR2 is SVGAGI. Unmatched junction bases numbered 6, after V lost 5 bases and J lost 2 bases. There are 15 residues in the CDR3. CDR3 sequence: CASSSGQGRNYGYTF. CDR3 bases: TGTGCCAGCAGTAGTGGACAGGGGAGGAACTATGGCTACACCTTC.

The chain employs TRBV2 and TRBJ2-1; 13 nucleotides align to TRBD2. In germline, CDR1 is SNHLY, CDR2 FYNNEI. The CDR3 is 16 residues long. Unmatched junction bases numbered 12, after V lost 8 bases and J lost 8 bases. CDR3 protein: CASSVLLAGGSDEQFF. CDR3 sequence (DNA): TGTGCCAGCTCGGTCCTACTAGCGGGGGGGAGTGATGAGCAGTTCTTC.

The chain has TRBV4-1 and TRBJ2-7, with TRBD2 matching over 7 bases. CDR1 is MGHRA and CDR2 is YSYEKL in the germline V gene. The CDR3 spans 14 residues. With V trimmed by 1 base and J by 3 bases, 3 bases remained unmatched. The CDR3 sequence: CASSQGEGLYEQYF. The CDR3 DNA reads TGCGCCAGCAGCCAAGGGGAGGGACTCTACGAGCAGTACTTC.

The chain is built from TRBV7-8 and TRBJ1-2; no reliable D call. Trimming cost V 2 bases and J 3 bases, with 13 bases left between them. This CDR3 spans 15 amino acids. The germline CDR1 and CDR2 sequences are SGHVS and FQNEAQ. DNA of the CDR3: TGTGCCAGCAGCTTAAGCGGTCAGTTGTACTATGGCTACACCTTC. Residues: CASSLSGQLYYGYTF.

The chain combines TRBV30 with TRBJ2-2; D is uncertain. The V end lost 1 base, the J end lost 6 bases, and 9 bases lay between the germline ends. This CDR3 region has 13 residues. The V gene's germline CDR1 is GTSNPN and CDR2 SVGIG (reference sequence). CDR3 amino acids: CAWSGGFSGELFF. Here the CDR3 DNA reads TGTGCCTGGAGTGGAGGTTTTTCCGGGGAGCTGTTTTTT. The whole variable domain, remainder taken from reference TRBV30 and TRBJ2-2, is SQTIHQWPATLVQPVGSPLSLECTVEGTSNPNLYWYRQAAGRGLQLLFYSVGIGQISSEVPQNLSASRPQDRQFILSSKKLLLSDSGFYLCAWSGGFSGELFFGEGSRLTVL.

This rearrangement joins TRBV6-5 to TRBJ2-5; TRBD1 matches 10 bases. CDR3 length: 15 residues. With 2 bases clipped from V and 4 bases from J, the junction kept 4 bases outside the gene matches. Germline V gene lookup returns CDR1 MNHEY and CDR2 SVGAGI. The CDR3 sequence is CASSYGQGEPETQYF. In DNA form, the CDR3 reads TGTGCCAGCAGTTACGGACAGGGGGAGCCAGAGACCCAGTACTTC.

The rearrangement links TRBV27 to TRBJ2-3; TRBD2 agrees at 11 bases. The CDR3 covers 17 residues. Germline V gene data show CDR1 as MNHEY and CDR2 as SMNVEV (reference sequence). The ends lost 7 bases at V and 4 bases at J; junction bases unmatched: 13. The CDR3 region has the DNA TGTGCCAGCAACTCGCTAACCCGACTAGCGGGGTCAGATACGCAGTATTTT. This translates into CASNSLTRLAGSDTQYF.

This chain links TRBV30 with TRBJ2-7; D gene unclear. Looked up from germline, CDR1 is GTSNPN and CDR2 is SVGIG (reference sequence). The CDR3 runs 12 residues. Trimming shortened V by 5 bases and J by 2 bases, and 10 bases separated the two germline ends. The CDR3 DNA reads TGTGCCTGGGGTGGCCGCGCCTACGAGCAGTACTTC. Its protein product is CAWGGRAYEQYF.

The chain uses TRBV11-2 and TRBJ2-3; 16 nucleotides agree with TRBD2. The junction had 9 bases not matched to a gene; V was cut back by 5 bases and J by 4 bases. The CDR3 loop spans 18 amino acids. CDR1 and CDR2 from the germline V gene are SGHAT and FQNNGV. The CDR3 DNA follows: TGTGCCAGCAGCGACATGTATGGGACTAGCGGGGGGGCAGATACGCAGTATTTT. It is translated as CASSDMYGTSGGADTQYF.

The chain has TRBV7-2 and TRBJ2-7; TRBD1 matches 7 bases. CDR1 is SGHTA and CDR2 is FQGNSA in the germline V gene. The CDR3 loop spans 13 amino acids. V shed 5 bases and J 4 bases; nucleotides not matched to a gene: 5. CDR3 in DNA: TGTGCCAGCAGCCCCCCAGGGGGATACGAGCAGTACTTC. This encodes CASSPPGGYEQYF. Together with reference TRBV7-2 and TRBJ2-7, the CDR3 gives the full variable domain: GAGVSQSPSNKVTEKGKDVELRCDPISGHTALYWYRQSLGQGLEFLIYFQGNSAPDKSGLPSDRFSAERTGGSVSTLTIQRTQQEDSAVYLCASSPPGGYEQYFGPGTRLTVT.

The chain recombines TRBV27 with TRBJ1-4; TRBD1 might be the D (5 bases). V was shortened by 0 bases and J by 6 bases, with 14 bases between the two germline ends. Germline CDR1 is MNHEY and CDR2 is SMNVEV (reference sequence). The CDR3 spans 16 residues. The CDR3: CASSLSFGREDEKLFF. CDR3 nucleotides: TGTGCCAGCAGTTTATCGTTTGGCAGGGAGGATGAAAAACTGTTTTTT.

The J gene is TRBJ1-4, the V gene TRBV9, with 7 bases lining up with TRBD1. Trimming took 3 bases from V and 8 from J; bases not matched to a gene: 16. The germline V gene encodes CDR1 SGDLS and CDR2 YYNGEE. This CDR3 contains 17 residues. The CDR3 protein is CASSATGATALVEKLFF. The CDR3 DNA is TGTGCCAGCAGCGCTACAGGGGCGACGGCTCTCGTCGAAAAACTGTTTTTT.

The chain joins TRBV28 to TRBJ1-5; the D gene is possibly TRBD1 (5 bases). The germline gives CDR1 MDHEN, CDR2 SYDVKM. The CDR3 loop spans 15 amino acids. V lost 2 bases, J lost 2 bases, and 10 bases lay in between. DNA of the CDR3: TGTGCCAGCAGTTTACGGAGCAGGGGCAATCAGCCCCAGCATTTT. Protein sequence: CASSLRSRGNQPQHF.

The rearrangement links TRBV30 to TRBJ2-5; D is ambiguous. Germline V lookup: CDR1 GTSNPN, CDR2 SVGIG (reference sequence). The CDR3 totals 11 residues. Trimming shortened V by 4 bases and J by 5 bases, and 8 bases separated the two germline ends. CDR3 bases: TGTGCCTGGACCCTGGGGGAGACCCAGTACTTC. Encoded protein: CAWTLGETQYF. The whole variable domain, filled in from reference TRBV30 and TRBJ2-5, reads SQTIHQWPATLVQPVGSPLSLECTVEGTSNPNLYWYRQAAGRGLQLLFYSVGIGQISSEVPQNLSASRPQDRQFILSSKKLLLSDSGFYLCAWTLGETQYFGPGTRLLVL.

J is TRBJ2-5 and V is TRBV4-2; D gene unclear. The CDR3 is made up of 15 amino acids. Germline assignment: CDR1 LGHNA and CDR2 YNFKEQ. The V and J ends lost 0 bases and 1 base respectively, with 9 bases between them. The CDR3 loop reads CASSQDSGSQETQYF. The CDR3 DNA sequence: TGTGCCAGCAGCCAAGATTCGGGCAGCCAAGAGACCCAGTACTTC.